This T cell receptor beta chain was profiled in a study of T cell changes during pregnancy in multiple sclerosis. The table came from immunoSEQ multiplex PCR; TCRdb's copy has only in-frame clones and leaves some out. This table holds 49,000 or so clones, 92% found once. In germline, CDR1 is SGHDN, CDR2 FVKESK. This CDR3 comprises 15 residues. V shed 4 bases and J shed 1 base, with 11 bases lying between them. This receptor was taken from a female donor in good health, enrolled as a control in a pregnancy study. The source was CD4+ T cells from peripheral blood mononuclear cells, collected in the second trimester of pregnancy. The rearrangement joins TRBV14 to TRBJ1-3; D is unresolved. CDR3 DNA: TGTGCCAGCAGCCGAGATGCGGGGTCTGGAAACACCATATATTTT. Encoded protein: CASSRDAGSGNTIYF.